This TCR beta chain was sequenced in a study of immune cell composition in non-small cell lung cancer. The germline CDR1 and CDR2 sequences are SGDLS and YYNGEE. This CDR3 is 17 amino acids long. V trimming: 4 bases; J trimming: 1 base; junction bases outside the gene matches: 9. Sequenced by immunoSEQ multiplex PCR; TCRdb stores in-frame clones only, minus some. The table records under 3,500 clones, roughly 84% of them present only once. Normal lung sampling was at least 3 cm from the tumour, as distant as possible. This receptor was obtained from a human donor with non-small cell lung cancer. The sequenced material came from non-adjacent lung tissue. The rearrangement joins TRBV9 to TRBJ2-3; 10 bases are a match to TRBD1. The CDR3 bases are TGTGCCAGCAGCCCCCCTGAGGGGACAGGGGGCACAGATACGCAGTATTTT. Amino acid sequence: CASSPPEGTGGTDTQYF.